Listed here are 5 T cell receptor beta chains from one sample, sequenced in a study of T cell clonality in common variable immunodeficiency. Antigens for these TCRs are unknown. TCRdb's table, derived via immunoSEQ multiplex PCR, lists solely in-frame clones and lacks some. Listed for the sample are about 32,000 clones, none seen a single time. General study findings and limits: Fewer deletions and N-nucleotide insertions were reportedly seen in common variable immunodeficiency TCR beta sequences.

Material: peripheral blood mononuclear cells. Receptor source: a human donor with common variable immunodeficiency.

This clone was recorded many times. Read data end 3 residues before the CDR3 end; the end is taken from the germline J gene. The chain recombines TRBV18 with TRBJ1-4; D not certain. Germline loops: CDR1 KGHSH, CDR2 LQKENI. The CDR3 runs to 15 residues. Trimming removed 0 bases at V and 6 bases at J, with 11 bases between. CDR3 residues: CASSPPQTRDEKLFF. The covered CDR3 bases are TGTGCCAGCTCACCACCCCAGACTCGGGATGAAAAA.

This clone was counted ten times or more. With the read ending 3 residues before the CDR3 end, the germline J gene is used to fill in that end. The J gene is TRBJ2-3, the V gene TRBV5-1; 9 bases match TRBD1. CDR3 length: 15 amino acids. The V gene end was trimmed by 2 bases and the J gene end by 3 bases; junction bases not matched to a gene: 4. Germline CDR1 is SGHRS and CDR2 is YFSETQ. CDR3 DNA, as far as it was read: TGCGCCAGCAGCTTCAACAGGGGGCAGACAGATACG. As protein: CASSFNRGQTDT. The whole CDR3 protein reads CASSFNRGQTDTQYF.

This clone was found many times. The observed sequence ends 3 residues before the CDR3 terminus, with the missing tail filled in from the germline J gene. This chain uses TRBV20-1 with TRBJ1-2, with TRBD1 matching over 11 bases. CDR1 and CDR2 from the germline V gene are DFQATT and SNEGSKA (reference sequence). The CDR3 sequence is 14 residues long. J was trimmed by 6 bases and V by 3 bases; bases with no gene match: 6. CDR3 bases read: TGCAGTGCTAGGTCGGACAGGGGGCGGAATGGC. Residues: CSARSDRGRNG. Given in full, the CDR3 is CSARSDRGRNGYTF.

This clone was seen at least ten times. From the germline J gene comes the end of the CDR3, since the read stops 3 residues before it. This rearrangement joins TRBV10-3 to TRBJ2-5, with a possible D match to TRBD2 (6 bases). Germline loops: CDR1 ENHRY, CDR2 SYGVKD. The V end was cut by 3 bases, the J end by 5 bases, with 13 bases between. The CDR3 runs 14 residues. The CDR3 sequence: CAISEGGDGETQYF. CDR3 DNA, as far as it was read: TGTGCCATCAGTGAAGGAGGGGATGGGGAGACC.

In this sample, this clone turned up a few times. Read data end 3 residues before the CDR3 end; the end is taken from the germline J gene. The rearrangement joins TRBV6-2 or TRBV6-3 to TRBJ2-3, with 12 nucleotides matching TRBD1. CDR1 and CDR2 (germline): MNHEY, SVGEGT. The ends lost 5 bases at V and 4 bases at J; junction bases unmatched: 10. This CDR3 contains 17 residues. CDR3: CASSRRSGTGGADTQYF. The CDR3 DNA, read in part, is TGTGCCAGCAGTCGACGCTCCGGGACAGGGGGCGCAGATACG.